This TCR beta chain was sequenced in a study of blood T cell repertoires in COVID-19. Repertoires were generated with immunoSEQ multiplex PCR, while TCRdb's copy carries only in-frame clones and drops some. The data show approximately 89,000 clones, 60% to 85% seen once. J was trimmed by 4 bases and V by 6 bases; bases with no gene match: 7. The CDR3 runs to 14 residues. Germline V lookup: CDR1 SGHTA, CDR2 FQGNSA. The receptor's source is a human donor in a cohort sampled during active COVID-19. V and J are TRBV7-2 and TRBJ2-7; the match to TRBD1 covers 9 bases. Sequenced input: peripheral blood. This CDR3 is CASRGGQGWYEQYF. The CDR3 DNA reads TGTGCCAGCAGGGGCGGACAGGGGTGGTACGAGCAGTACTTC.